These T cell receptor beta chains were read from a single sample in a study of shared clonotypes between healthy human individuals. The table came from immunoSEQ multiplex PCR; TCRdb's copy has only in-frame clones and leaves some out. Of about 530,000 clones listed, almost 97% are singletons. The sample was naive CD4+ T cells sorted from blood. Receptor source: a woman aged 25-40 years in good health. The CDR3 runs from the conserved cysteine through the conserved F or W. The D gene is left open where the match is weak. Expanded clones get a size class; other rows say once, few or many, or leave the size out.

clone_size d_call j_call v_call cdr3_nt cdr3_aa
NA NA TRBJ2-7 TRBV25-1 TGTGCCAGCAGTGGGGGGGTCTTCTACGAGCAGTACTTC CASSGGVFYEQYF
NA NA TRBJ2-5 TRBV10-1 TGCGCCAGCAGTGAGCGACTTCAAGAGACCCAGTACTTC CASSERLQETQYF
NA TRBD1 TRBJ1-1 TRBV18 TGTGCCAGCTCACTGGGACAGGGAAGGAGTACTGAAGCTTTCTTT CASSLGQGRSTEAFF
NA TRBD1 TRBJ1-6 TRBV6-6 TGTGCCAGCAGTTACTCGGACAGGGGAGTAGGTTCACCCCTCCACTTT CASSYSDRGVGSPLHF
NA NA TRBJ2-7 TRBV25-1 TGTGCCAGCAGGTTTTCCCACGAGCAGTACTTC CASRFSHEQYF
NA NA TRBJ1-1 TRBV9 TGTGCCAGCAGCGTAGTAGTTGGGGGGGCTGAAGCTTTCTTT CASSVVVGGAEAFF
NA NA TRBJ2-4 TRBV7-2 TGTGCCAGCAGCATAACGGCTGTAGCCAAAAACATTCAGTACTTC CASSITAVAKNIQYF
NA NA TRBJ1-3 TRBV28 TGTGCCAGCAGTTCGGCGGGCGGAAACTCTGGAAACACCATATATTTT CASSSAGGNSGNTIYF
once NA TRBJ2-7 TRBV6-4 TGTGCCAGCAGTGCCCTCGCGGGGCCCTACGAGCAGTACTTC CASSALAGPYEQYF
NA NA TRBJ2-1 TRBV7-7 TGTGCCAGCAGCTTACGACCCACCTCGGGGAATGAGCAGTTCTTC CASSLRPTSGNEQFF
NA TRBD2 TRBJ2-1 TRBV6-6 TGTGCCAGCAGTTACACTACTAGCGGTACCTACAATGAGCAGTTCTTC CASSYTTSGTYNEQFF
NA TRBD2 TRBJ2-1 TRBV15 TGTGCCACCAGCCGAAGACTAGCGGGGTTAAATGAGCAGTTCTTC CATSRRLAGLNEQFF
NA NA TRBJ1-2 TRBV6-1 TGTGCCAGCGGGGAGACGGGACGGGTGAACTATGGCTACACCTTC CASGETGRVNYGYTF
NA NA TRBJ2-3 TRBV27 TGTGCCAGCAGTTCATTAGCGCAGATACACACAAATACGCAGTATTTT CASSSLAQIHTNTQYF
NA NA TRBJ2-2 TRBV6-1 TGTGCCAGCAGCGGCCCGCAGCGGGTCACCGGGGAGCTGTTTTTT CASSGPQRVTGELFF
NA TRBD2 TRBJ2-6 TRBV6-5 TGTGCCAGCAGTTTTCTAGCGGGAGGAGCCAACGTCCTGACTTTC CASSFLAGGANVLTF
once NA TRBJ2-6 TRBV11-2 TGTGCCAGCAATGAGCAGCCTGGGGCCAACGTCCTGACTTTC CASNEQPGANVLTF
NA NA TRBJ2-1 TRBV5-1 TGCGCCAGCAGCTTGGCGGGACCTAAGGGGGAGCAGTTCTTC CASSLAGPKGEQFF
NA TRBD2 TRBJ2-7 TRBV4-1 TGCGCCAGCAGCCAAGACGGCGGGAGGTACGAGCAGTACTTC CASSQDGGRYEQYF
NA NA TRBJ1-4 TRBV29-1 TGCAGCGTTGGAGAGGTGGCCACCATTAATGAAAAACTGTTTTTT CSVGEVATINEKLFF
NA NA TRBJ1-1 TRBV10-3 TGTGCCATCAGTGAGTCTGTGGGAAGCACTGAAGCTTTCTTT CAISESVGSTEAFF
NA NA TRBJ2-5 TRBV4-1 TGCGCCAGCAGCCAAAAGCCCCTAGCGCGGGAGACCCAGTACTTC CASSQKPLARETQYF
NA TRBD2 TRBJ2-3 TRBV19 TGTGCCAGTAGTACCCTAGCGGATCTCACAGATACGCAGTATTTT CASSTLADLTDTQYF
NA NA TRBJ2-1 TRBV6-1 TGTGCCAGCAGAAGGGGGGACACCTACAATGAGCAGTTCTTC CASRRGDTYNEQFF
NA TRBD2 TRBJ2-1 TRBV28 TGTGCCAGCAGCATCGCCGGGACTAGCGGGAGTCGTTTCTTC CASSIAGTSGSRFF
NA NA TRBJ2-7 TRBV6-5 TGTGCCAGCAGTTACTCCCTCGGTGGCCTCTACGAGCAGTACTTC CASSYSLGGLYEQYF
NA NA TRBJ2-7 TRBV2 TGTGCCAGCAGTGAAGCGCTGTGGGCAGCCTACGAGCAGTACTTC CASSEALWAAYEQYF
NA NA TRBJ2-3 TRBV5-1 TGCGCCAGCAGCTTGGTAGGAGATACGCAGTATTTT CASSLVGDTQYF
once NA TRBJ1-1 TRBV19 TGTGCCAGTAGTGCAAATGTGAACACTGAAGCTTTCTTT CASSANVNTEAFF
once NA TRBJ2-2 TRBV6-5 TGTGCCAGCAGTCTCCGTCGTAACACCGGGGAGCTGTTTTTT CASSLRRNTGELFF
NA NA TRBJ2-7 TRBV4-1 TGCGCCAGCAGCCAAGTAGAACAGGGTCCCTACGAGCAGTACTTC CASSQVEQGPYEQYF
NA NA TRBJ1-2 TRBV6-4 TGTGCCAGCAGTGACCGCCCGGGACACCTGGAGGGCTACACCTTC CASSDRPGHLEGYTF
NA NA TRBJ2-7 TRBV6-6 TGTGCCAGCAGTGCGTCCGGGACGTGGTACGAGCAGTACTTC CASSASGTWYEQYF
NA NA TRBJ1-2 TRBV7-9 TGTGCCAGCAGCATCAGGGGTTCTAGTGGTCACTATGGCTACACCTTC CASSIRGSSGHYGYTF
few NA TRBJ1-2 TRBV2 TGTGCCAGCAGTGACAAGGGTGGCTACACCTTC CASSDKGGYTF
NA TRBD2 TRBJ2-3 TRBV10-1 TGCGCCAGCAGTGAAGATCCGGGACTAGCTAGCACAGATACGCAGTATTTT CASSEDPGLASTDTQYF
NA TRBD1 TRBJ2-2 TRBV27 TGTGCCAGCAGTGCGGACAGGGGAAACACCGGGGAGCTGTTTTTT CASSADRGNTGELFF
NA NA TRBJ1-4 TRBV12-1 TGTGCCAGCAACGGGGGTGAAAAACTGTTTTTT CASNGGEKLFF
NA NA TRBJ2-2 TRBV4-1 TGCGCCAGCAGCCAAGCAAGAGGGGTATACACCGGGGAGCTGTTTTTT CASSQARGVYTGELFF
NA TRBD1 TRBJ2-7 TRBV28 TGTGCCAGCAGTTCTCCGGGACAGGCTAGAGAGCAGTACTTC CASSSPGQAREQYF
NA TRBD2 TRBJ2-1 TRBV7-9 TGTGCCAGCAGTCAGCGGGAGGGCAATGAGCAGTTCTTC CASSQREGNEQFF
NA TRBD1 TRBJ1-5 TRBV14 TGTGCCAGCAGCCACCCTAATAGGACAGGGGACCAGCCCCAGCATTTT CASSHPNRTGDQPQHF
NA NA TRBJ2-1 TRBV29-1 TGCAGCGTTGAGCCCAACGGCGATGAGCAGTTCTTC CSVEPNGDEQFF